The entry below gives a single T cell receptor beta chain sequence along with its context. These data belong to a study of OX40 agonist ivuxolimab in advanced cancers. The assay was immunoSEQ multiplex PCR, and TCRdb's table has in-frame clones only and misses some. The sample lists some 77,000 clones; approximately 92% were seen once. V lost 7 bases to trimming and J lost 3 bases; unmatched junction nucleotides: 8. The CDR3 sequence is 14 residues long. Germline assignment: CDR1 SNHLY and CDR2 FYNNEI. The TCR was taken from an adult with an advanced solid tumor such as melanoma, head and neck, liver or kidney cancer. The sequenced sample was CD4+ or CD8+ T cells sorted from blood, obtained in a trial of the OX40 agonist ivuxolimab. The rearrangement joins TRBV2 to TRBJ1-2, with 7 nucleotides matching TRBD1. CDR3 sequence reads: CASKGQDTYYGYTF. CDR3 sequence (DNA): TGTGCCAGCAAAGGACAGGATACCTACTATGGCTACACCTTC.